A single T cell receptor (beta chain) is shown here with its context. Its target is not known. TCR beta VDJ and CDR3 were profiled, and genomic DNA was the template. Each CDR3 protein gets one entry after TCRdb re-called the reads with MiXCR. The sample gives 150,000 to 160,000 distinct CDR3 sequences, roughly half of which show up once; 10% to 15% is in the top ten. The record originates from a study of CD8+CD57+ T cells in acquired aplastic anemia. Overall study context: Sorted CD4+ and CD8+ cells yielded 2.5 to 3.5 ug of DNA on average. Study-wide points: Almost 30 shared CD8+ CDR3s appeared highly expressed within patients' immunodominant clones.

An expansion of CD8+CD57+ cells by flow cytometry had been shown in patients chosen for sequencing. Every patient had severe acquired aplastic anemia. When blood sampling took place, the patients had received no therapy. V trimming: 0 bases; J trimming: 10 bases; junction bases outside the gene matches: 6. CDR1 and CDR2 (germline): DFQATT, SNEGSKA (reference sequence). This CDR3 spans 14 amino acids. Source material: sorted CD4+, CD8+, or CD8+CD57+ T cells (not recorded which) from PBMCs. This TCR was sampled from a human donor with aplastic anemia. The V gene is TRBV20-1, the J gene TRBJ1-6; TRBD1 aligns across 7 bases. The CDR3 reads CSARDRTGYSPLHF. CDR3 nucleotide sequence: TGCAGTGCTAGAGATAGGACAGGTTACTCACCCCTCCACTTT.